One and the same sample provided the 7 T cell receptor beta chains below, sequenced in a study of blood T cell repertoires in COVID-19. Assay used: immunoSEQ multiplex PCR; TCRdb lists only in-frame clones, some missing. Of around 150,000 clones listed, around 80% are singletons. Specimen: peripheral blood. Receptors originate from a woman of 80 years or more with acute or convalescent COVID-19.

This sequence joins TRBV2 and TRBJ1-1; 7 nucleotides match TRBD1. The CDR3 is made up of 13 amino acids. V lost 9 bases and J lost 0; bases outside the gene matches: 4. Germline CDR1 reads SNHLY; CDR2 reads FYNNEI. The CDR3 sequence is CASLRGLNTEAFF. CDR3 in DNA: TGTGCCAGTCTGAGGGGGCTGAACACTGAAGCTTTCTTT.

The chain is built from TRBV7-9 and TRBJ2-3; D is possibly TRBD2 (5 bases). V was clipped by 5 bases and J by 0 bases, with 18 bases between them. Germline CDR1 SEHNR, CDR2 FQNEAQ (reference sequence). CDR3 length: 17 residues. For the CDR3, the DNA is TGTGCCAGCAGCCCCCCTGGGAGATCTAGGAGCACAGATACGCAGTATTTT. Encoded protein: CASSPPGRSRSTDTQYF.

The table lists this clone with a count of one. The chain recombines TRBV3-1 (or the pseudogene TRBV3-2) with TRBJ2-3; 9 nucleotides agree with TRBD2. Germline CDR1 and CDR2: LGHDT and YNNKEL (reference sequence). V gave up 4 bases and J gave up 4 bases; unmatched junction bases: 3. The CDR3 is 14 amino acids. The CDR3 sequence is CASSRAGGADTQYF. The DNA for the CDR3 is TGTGCCAGCAGCCGGGCGGGGGGGGCAGATACGCAGTATTTT.

The chain combines TRBV18 with TRBJ1-3; D unresolved. Trimming took off 4 bases at V and 1 base at J, with 5 bases between the two ends. Germline CDR1 reads KGHSH; CDR2 reads LQKENI. The CDR3 has 13 amino acids. CDR3 residues: CASSLQSGNTIYF. The CDR3 DNA is TGTGCCAGCTCACTCCAATCTGGAAACACCATATATTTT.

V usage is TRBV5-1 and J usage is TRBJ1-2; 8 bases map to TRBD1. Trimming at V came to 4 bases and at J to 6 bases, leaving 5 bases not matched to a gene. The CDR3 loop spans 13 amino acids. Germline-derived CDR1 and CDR2 are SGHRS and YFSETQ. The CDR3 DNA sequence: TGCGCCAGCAGCACCGGACAGGGAGATGGCTACACCTTC. It is translated as CASSTGQGDGYTF.

J is TRBJ1-2 and V is TRBV20-1; 7 nucleotides match TRBD1. Trimming at V came to 8 bases and at J to 3 bases, leaving 3 bases not matched to a gene. This CDR3 has 11 amino acids. Germline CDR1 DFQATT, CDR2 SNEGSKA (reference sequence). The CDR3 nucleotides read TGCAGTTGTGGGACAGACTATGGCTACACCTTC. Translation: CSCGTDYGYTF.

The chain uses TRBV3-1 (or the pseudogene TRBV3-2) and TRBJ2-7; no definite D call. Germline assignment: CDR1 LGHDT and CDR2 YNNKEL (reference sequence). V lost 5 bases, J lost 3 bases, and 11 bases lay in between. The CDR3 is 13 residues long. CDR3 residues: CASSSQVNYEQYF. The CDR3 nucleotides read TGTGCCAGCAGCTCCCAGGTTAACTACGAGCAGTACTTC.